A single sample gave rise to the 21 T cell receptor beta chains below, sequenced in a study of blood T cell repertoires in COVID-19. Only in-frame clones appear in the TCRdb table, and some are missing; sequencing was by immunoSEQ multiplex PCR. The sample includes about 150,000 clones, under 95% of them seen just once. Material: peripheral blood. These receptors all come from a man aged 50-60 years with acute or convalescent COVID-19.

The chain links TRBV7-2 to TRBJ2-2, with 8 bases matching TRBD2. The ends lost 1 base at V and 4 bases at J; junction bases unmatched: 5. This CDR3 is built from 16 residues. Germline assignment: CDR1 SGHTA and CDR2 FQGNSA. The CDR3 here is CASSLVAGGTTGELFF. CDR3 nucleotide sequence: TGTGCCAGCAGCTTAGTTGCGGGGGGTACCACCGGGGAGCTGTTTTTT.

The chain carries TRBV5-4 and TRBJ2-1; D possibly corresponds to TRBD2 (6 bases). The CDR3 spans 14 residues. The V end lost 0 bases, the J end lost 6 bases, and 10 bases lay between the germline ends. Germline V gives CDR1 SGHNT, CDR2 YYREEE (reference sequence). Written as DNA, the CDR3 is TGTGCCAGCAGCTTGGAAAGGAGGGGCAATGAGCAGTTCTTC. Protein: CASSLERRGNEQFF.

The chain uses TRBV5-5 and TRBJ2-4; TRBD1 matches at 8 bases. V trimming: 2 bases; J trimming: 0 bases; junction bases outside the gene matches: 13. The CDR3 covers 19 residues. Germline V lookup: CDR1 SGHKS, CDR2 YYEKEE (reference sequence). The CDR3 loop is CASSLLLSLTGEAKNIQYF. In DNA, the CDR3 is TGTGCCAGCAGCTTATTGTTATCATTGACAGGGGAAGCCAAAAACATTCAGTACTTC.

This clone showed up just once. The chain recombines TRBV7-9 with TRBJ2-7, with 10 positions matching TRBD2. V gave up 4 bases and J gave up 5 bases; unmatched junction bases: 8. CDR3 length equals 15 residues. Germline V gives CDR1 SEHNR, CDR2 FQNEAQ (reference sequence). CDR3 in DNA: TGTGCCAGCAGCTCCAGCCTAGCGGGAGTCAACGAGCAGTACTTC. It specifies CASSSSLAGVNEQYF.

The gene calls are TRBV2 and TRBJ2-7; 11 bases are shared with TRBD2. The V gene's germline CDR1 is SNHLY and CDR2 FYNNEI. The CDR3 sequence is 16 residues long. Trimming at V came to 6 bases and at J to 1 base, leaving 8 bases not matched to a gene. CDR3 DNA sequence: TGTGCCAGCAGGAAAACTAGCGGGAGTTTTTCCTACGAGCAGTACTTC. It is translated as CASRKTSGSFSYEQYF.

This sequence joins TRBV7-4 and TRBJ2-1; 9 nucleotides match TRBD2. Germline V gene data show CDR1 as SGHVT and CDR2 as SQSDAQ. Trimming at V came to 5 bases and at J to 2 bases, leaving 13 bases not matched to a gene. The CDR3 length is 18 residues. CDR3 nucleotide sequence: TGTGCCAGCAGCACCGGTTTAGCGGGGGTTACCCCCTACAATGAGCAGTTCTTC. Its protein is CASSTGLAGVTPYNEQFF.

The chain links TRBV5-5 to TRBJ1-5, with TRBD1 matching over 7 bases. Germline CDR1 reads SGHKS; CDR2 reads YYEKEE (reference sequence). V lost 0 bases and J lost 1; bases outside the gene matches: 7. The CDR3 totals 17 residues. This chain's CDR3 is CASSLVPGGISNQPQHF. The CDR3 DNA is TGTGCCAGCAGCTTGGTACCAGGGGGAATCAGCAATCAGCCCCAGCATTTT.

This rearrangement joins TRBV15 to TRBJ1-2; D gene ambiguous. The V end lost 2 bases, the J end lost 5 bases, and 9 bases lay between the germline ends. Germline CDR1 LNHNV, CDR2 YYDKDF (reference sequence). The CDR3 extends over 13 amino acids. The CDR3 reads CATSRPPRYGYTF. The DNA for the CDR3 is TGTGCCACCAGCAGACCTCCACGGTATGGCTACACCTTC. Complete variable domain (other parts from reference TRBV15 and TRBJ1-2): DAMVIQNPRYQVTQFGKPVTLSCSQTLNHNVMYWYQQKSSQAPKLLFHYYDKDFNNEADTPDNFQSRRPNTSFCFLDIRSPGLGDTAMYLCATSRPPRYGYTFGSGTRLTVV.

This chain connects TRBV4-2 to TRBJ1-3, with D hard to call. Germline V lookup: CDR1 LGHNA, CDR2 YNFKEQ. V lost 1 base, J lost 7 bases, and 5 bases lay in between. The length of the CDR3 is 12 residues. The CDR3 loop reads CASSQGGNTIYF. In DNA, the CDR3 is TGTGCCAGCAGCCAAGGCGGGAACACCATATATTTT.

V gene TRBV9 combines with J gene TRBJ2-3, with 10 bases that match TRBD2. There are 17 residues in the CDR3. With V trimmed by 0 bases and J by 2 bases, 6 bases remained unmatched. Germline V CDR1 and CDR2: SGDLS, YYNGEE. CDR3 sequence reads: CASSVGELAGPTDTQYF. The CDR3 DNA reads as TGTGCCAGCAGCGTAGGGGAACTAGCGGGACCCACAGATACGCAGTATTTT.

The chain joins TRBV7-2 to TRBJ2-2, with D maybe TRBD1 (6 bases). From germline, CDR1 is SGHTA and CDR2 FQGNSA. There are 13 residues in the CDR3. V lost 5 bases and J lost 7, with 11 bases in between. The chain's CDR3 is CASSTGSGGELFF. The CDR3 nucleotides read TGTGCCAGCAGCACAGGGTCGGGCGGGGAGCTGTTTTTT.

This chain joins TRBV4-3 and TRBJ1-2, with 7 nucleotides matching TRBD1. This CDR3 spans 16 amino acids. Trimming cost V 0 bases and J 4 bases; bases outside gene matches: 8. Looked up from germline, CDR1 is LGHNA and CDR2 is YSLEER. The CDR3 sequence: CASSQEAGRDSYGYTF. In DNA form, the CDR3 reads TGCGCCAGCAGCCAAGAGGCTGGCAGGGACAGCTATGGCTACACCTTC.

The table lists this clone with a count of one. The rearrangement joins TRBV18 to TRBJ1-2; perhaps TRBD1 as D (6 bases). Germline CDR1 and CDR2: KGHSH and LQKENI. The CDR3 is 15 residues long. Trimming left V 2 bases short and J 2 bases short, with 12 bases between. For the CDR3, the DNA is TGTGCCAGCTCACCAGCGCAGGGGTTCAACTATGGCTACACCTTC. Residues: CASSPAQGFNYGYTF.

The chain uses TRBV5-1 and TRBJ1-2; 9 nucleotides match TRBD1. Trimming took 4 bases from V and 4 from J; bases not matched to a gene: 5. Germline V gene sequence: CDR1 SGHRS, CDR2 YFSETQ. The CDR3 length is 14 residues. CDR3 nucleotide sequence: TGCGCCAGCAGCCTCACAGGGGGCGTCTATGGCTACACCTTC. Amino acid sequence: CASSLTGGVYGYTF.

This rearrangement joins TRBV18 to TRBJ1-5; TRBD1 might be the D (6 bases). In germline, CDR1 is KGHSH, CDR2 LQKENI. This CDR3 spans 18 amino acids. Between the trimmed V and J ends, which lost 0 bases and 2 bases, there was a span of 17 bases. In DNA, the CDR3 is TGTGCCAGCTCACCACCAGGATTGGGGGGGCGAGGCAATCAGCCCCAGCATTTT. This gives the protein CASSPPGLGGRGNQPQHF.

This clone was observed once. This rearrangement joins TRBV24-1 to TRBJ2-3; weak D call: TRBD2 (6 bases). From germline, CDR1 is KGHDR and CDR2 SFDVKD. The CDR3 length is 14 residues. The germline V and J ends were trimmed by 7 bases and 6 bases, with 16 bases remaining between them. CDR3 coding DNA: TGTGCCACCAGCACGGGACTCCTACGCGATACGCAGTATTTT. Residues: CATSTGLLRDTQYF.

The chain couples TRBV30 to TRBJ1-4; D is undetermined. CDR1 and CDR2 from the germline V gene are GTSNPN and SVGIG (reference sequence). This CDR3 is built from 14 residues. The V end was cut by 2 bases, the J end by 2 bases, with 9 bases between. The CDR3 reads CAWSSAMTNEKLFF. The CDR3, as DNA: TGTGCCTGGAGTTCCGCGATGACTAATGAAAAACTGTTTTTT.

This clone was recorded only once. The chain is built from TRBV10-3 and TRBJ2-5; D unclear. The V end was cut by 2 bases, the J end by 3 bases, with 7 bases between. The CDR3 loop spans 13 amino acids. Looked up from germline, CDR1 is ENHRY and CDR2 is SYGVKD. CDR3 region: CAISEMPEETQYF. CDR3 nucleotide sequence: TGTGCCATCAGTGAGATGCCGGAAGAGACCCAGTACTTC.

The rearrangement links TRBV3-1 (or the pseudogene TRBV3-2) to TRBJ2-5; 10 bases match TRBD2. The germline CDR1 and CDR2 sequences are LGHDT and YNNKEL (reference sequence). V shed 7 bases and J 9 bases; nucleotides not matched to a gene: 14. The CDR3 length is 15 residues. CDR3: CASNRPGTSETSQYF. CDR3 DNA sequence: TGTGCCAGCAACCGTCCCGGGACTAGCGAAACCTCCCAGTACTTC.

The V gene is TRBV24-1, the J gene TRBJ2-1, with 9 bases that match TRBD2. The CDR3 has 16 amino acids. Germline CDR1 is KGHDR and CDR2 is SFDVKD. J gave up 2 bases and V 2 bases, and 3 bases lay outside the gene matches. The CDR3 DNA sequence: TGTGCCACCAGTGATTCCTTAGCGGGAGCCTACAATGAGCAGTTCTTC. This codes for CATSDSLAGAYNEQFF.

The rearrangement joins TRBV11-2 to TRBJ2-2; 9 positions match TRBD2. Losses at the gene ends were 5 bases for V and 6 bases for J; bases not matched to a gene: 19. Germline V CDR1 and CDR2: SGHAT, FQNNGV. There are 19 residues in the CDR3. As DNA, the CDR3 is TGTGCCAGCAGCGCGCTCCGCGGACTAGCGCTAACCGGGGCCGGGGAGCTGTTTTTT. Translating it yields CASSALRGLALTGAGELFF.